This is a list of T cell receptor beta chains from one sample in a study of CD8 T cells in ankylosing spondylitis. In TCRdb, the 5' RACE reads were re-called with MiXCR into one record per CDR3 protein. The data hold 200,000 to 250,000 distinct CDR3 sequences, with roughly a tenth observed a single time. The specimen sequenced was blood, either unsorted or a sorted T cell fraction (not recorded which). Receptors were obtained from a male donor with ankylosing spondylitis or in good health (not recorded which). The CDR3 runs from the conserved cysteine through the conserved F or W. Fields, in order: D gene, V gene, J gene, clone size, CDR3 length, CDR3 DNA, CDR3 protein. D genes are given only for firm matches. Not every row has a clone size; where given, it reads once, few, many or a size class.

.	TRBV30	TRBJ2-5	.	13	TGTGCTTGCGAAGCCCGGGTAGAAGGGACCCAGTACTTC	CACEARVEGTQYF
TRBD1	TRBV5-1	TRBJ2-2	few	15	TGCGCCAGCAGCTTATGGACAGGGGCAAGCGGGGAGCTGTTTTTT	CASSLWTGASGELFF
.	TRBV5-1	TRBJ2-5	many	13	TGCGCCAGCAGCTTGGAGGGCCAAGAGACCCAGTACTTC	CASSLEGQETQYF
TRBD1	TRBV9	TRBJ1-4	many	16	TGTGCCAGCAGCGTAGTTGTAGGGGGCGAAAGCGAAAAACTGTTTTTT	CASSVVVGGESEKLFF
TRBD2	TRBV7-2	TRBJ2-3	many	15	TGTGCCAGTGGATCAGTAGCGGGGGTCATGGATACGCAGTATTTT	CASGSVAGVMDTQYF
.	TRBV6-5	TRBJ2-7	.	15	TGTGCCAGCAGTTACAGTCGGCAGCCTTCCTACGAGCAGTACTTC	CASSYSRQPSYEQYF
.	TRBV29-1	TRBJ1-2	many	13	TGCAGCGTCTCAAGTCCGAGAAACTATGGCTACACCTTC	CSVSSPRNYGYTF
.	TRBV7-3	TRBJ2-7	.	19	TGTGCCAGCAGCCCCCTTATGCCACTTAGAGGGCGGCTAGACTACGAGCAGTACTTC	CASSPLMPLRGRLDYEQYF
.	TRBV18	TRBJ2-6	few	15	TGTGCCAGCTCACCACCGATCCCCGGGGCCAACGTCCTGACTTTC	CASSPPIPGANVLTF
TRBD2	TRBV5-1	TRBJ2-7	many	18	TGCGCCAGCAGCTCACCCGGGACTAGCGGGGTGAGCTCCTACGAGCAGTACTTC	CASSSPGTSGVSSYEQYF
TRBD2	TRBV6-5	TRBJ2-5	many	16	TGTGCCAGCAGTTACTTAACTAGCGGGGGACAAGAGACCCAGTACTTC	CASSYLTSGGQETQYF
.	TRBV7-2	TRBJ1-5	few	15	TGTGCCAGCAGCTTAGCGAGGGGAACCCATCAGCCCCAGCATTTT	CASSLARGTHQPQHF
TRBD2	TRBV29-1	TRBJ2-3	many	18	TGCAGCGTTGAAGATAATCGGGGGGGCCAGGATGGCACAGATACGCAGTATTTT	CSVEDNRGGQDGTDTQYF
.	TRBV6-6	TRBJ1-1	many	13	TGTGCCAGCAGTTACTCCGACGGCAGTGAAGCTTTCTTT	CASSYSDGSEAFF
.	TRBV3-1	TRBJ2-2	.	15	TGTGCCAGCAGCCAACGGGGGACGGTAACCGGGGAGCTGTTTTTT	CASSQRGTVTGELFF
.	TRBV24-1	TRBJ1-5	many	15	TGTGCCACCAGTGATGCAGCATCTGGCAATCAGCCCCAGCATTTT	CATSDAASGNQPQHF
.	TRBV19	TRBJ2-2	.	15	TGTGCCAGTACCCTAGGGGGGCGCGGCACCGGGGAGCTGTTTTTT	CASTLGGRGTGELFF
TRBD1	TRBV3-1	TRBJ2-7	many	16	TGTGCCAGCAGCCATCCTCGGACAGGGGGCAGCTACGAGCAGTACTTC	CASSHPRTGGSYEQYF
.	TRBV5-1	TRBJ2-3	.	16	TGCGCCAGCAGCTCTGGAGACAGGCCGATGTACGATACGCAGTATTTT	CASSSGDRPMYDTQYF
TRBD1	TRBV7-6	TRBJ2-6	few	18	TGTGCCAGCAGCTTAGCGTCGGGACAGCACTCTGGGGCCAACGTCCTGACTTTC	CASSLASGQHSGANVLTF
.	TRBV6-1	TRBJ2-2	many	16	TGTGCCAGCAGAGAAGTAGGGGGGGCCGAATCCGGGGAGCTGTTTTTT	CASREVGGAESGELFF
TRBD1	TRBV28	TRBJ1-5	many	14	TGTGCCAGCAGGGGACAGGGGGTGGATCAGCCCCAGCATTTT	CASRGQGVDQPQHF
TRBD1	TRBV2	TRBJ2-6	.	17	TGTGCCAGCAGCCCGGGACAGGGGAACTCAGGGGCCAACGTCCTGACTTTC	CASSPGQGNSGANVLTF
.	TRBV2	TRBJ1-4	.	12	TGTGCCAGCCACAGGCTTAATGAAAAACTGTTTTTT	CASHRLNEKLFF
TRBD1	TRBV19	TRBJ1-4	many	14	TGTGCCAGTAACCCGACAGGGGCGTTCGGAAAACTGTTTTTT	CASNPTGAFGKLFF
.	TRBV5-5	TRBJ1-1	many	15	TGTGCCAGCGGCAAATCCGGGACCGCGAACACTGAAGCTTTCTTT	CASGKSGTANTEAFF
.	TRBV10-3	TRBJ2-3	many	14	TGTGCCATCAGCGGGGGACAGACCACAGATACGCAGTATTTT	CAISGGQTTDTQYF
.	TRBV29-1	TRBJ2-3	many	15	TGCAGCGTAAAACCGACAGGAGACTACACAGATACGCAGTATTTT	CSVKPTGDYTDTQYF